One and the same sample provided the 8 T cell receptor beta chains below, sequenced in a study of T-cell memory formation after mild COVID-19. TCRdb fed the 5' RACE reads into MiXCR, producing one record per CDR3 protein. The sample includes about 410,000 distinct CDR3 sequences, about a sixth of them seen just once. Sequenced material: PBMCs or a T cell subset sorted from them (not recorded which). The receptors here all came from a young man who had mild COVID-19 (a few samples of this study predate the infection). Cell type and time point are not known.

Only a few counts were recorded for this clonotype. V and J are TRBV12-3 or TRBV12-4 and TRBJ2-5; tentative D call: TRBD1 (5 bases). The CDR3 runs 15 residues. With 5 bases removed from V and 1 base from J, the gap between germline ends came to 14 bases. In DNA form, the CDR3 reads TGTGCCAGCAGTCCCCGGTGGGGCAGCCAAGAGACCCAGTACTTC. This sequence encodes CASSPRWGSQETQYF.

The rearrangement links TRBV7-6 to TRBJ2-5, with no clear D. The CDR3 consists of 15 residues. Trimming stripped 0 bases from V and 5 bases from J, with 13 bases between. The germline V gene has CDR1 SGHVS and CDR2 FNYEAQ. The CDR3 here is CASSLAPDTWETQYF. Here the CDR3 DNA reads TGTGCCAGCAGCTTAGCCCCGGATACATGGGAGACCCAGTACTTC.

The chain links TRBV15 to TRBJ1-2; no clear D gene. This CDR3 comprises 15 residues. Trimming removed 0 bases from V and 1 base from J, with 9 bases in between. Germline CDR1 is LNHNV and CDR2 is YYDKDF (reference sequence). CDR3 DNA: TGTGCCACCAGCAGAGAGGCCAGTGTTAACTATGGCTACACCTTC. It is translated as CATSREASVNYGYTF.

V usage is TRBV27 and J usage is TRBJ1-1, with a tentative D call TRBD1 (5 bases). This CDR3 is 11 amino acids long. Germline loops: CDR1 MNHEY, CDR2 SMNVEV (reference sequence). The V end lost 9 bases, the J end lost 7 bases, and 12 bases lay between the germline ends. In DNA form, the CDR3 reads TGTGCCAGACCCGACAGTTTTGAAGCTTTCTTT. It codes for CARPDSFEAFF.

The rearrangement links TRBV15 to TRBJ2-7; D perhaps matches TRBD1 (6 bases). Germline values: CDR1 LNHNV, CDR2 YYDKDF (reference sequence). Trimming stripped 1 base from V and 5 bases from J, with 9 bases between. The CDR3 has 13 amino acids. CDR3 protein: CATSRGPGDEQYV. CDR3 nucleotide sequence: TGTGCCACCAGCAGAGGCCCAGGGGACGAGCAGTACGTC.

The table lists this clonotype with a few counts. The CDR3 region is CASSYGLRGYETQYF. The CDR3 DNA reads as TGTGCCAGCTCGTACGGGCTTCGAGGGTACGAGACCCAGTACTTC. The chain recombines TRBV18 with TRBJ2-5; perhaps TRBD2 as D (5 bases). The CDR3 length is 15 residues. V was pared by 6 bases and J by 5 bases, with 19 bases between. Germline V gene data show CDR1 as KGHSH and CDR2 as LQKENI.

The chain combines TRBV10-3 with TRBJ1-6, with TRBD1 matching over 9 bases. CDR1 ENHRY and CDR2 SYGVKD come from the germline V gene. The CDR3 extends over 13 amino acids. The junction had 0 bases not matched to a gene; V was cut back by 4 bases and J by 8 bases. The CDR3 sequence: CAISGDRDSPLHF. As DNA, the CDR3 is TGTGCCATCAGTGGGGACAGGGATTCACCCCTCCACTTT.

The chain links TRBV20-1 to TRBJ1-1; no definite D call. Germline CDR1 and CDR2: DFQATT and SNEGSKA (reference sequence). The CDR3 sequence is 13 residues long. Trimming shortened V by 3 bases and J by 11 bases, and 19 bases separated the two germline ends. CDR3 residues: CSASFSESGSAFF. The CDR3 DNA sequence: TGCAGTGCTAGTTTCTCCGAAAGCGGCTCCGCTTTCTTT.